Presented here are 24 T cell receptor beta chains from one specimen sequenced in a study of beta chain features in type 1 diabetes. Whole-study results and caveats: Across all four CD4+ subsets, people with type 1 diabetes showed modestly shorter TCRB CDR3s.

As every portion of the isolated RNA was reverse transcribed, the sequencing read expressed TCRB transcripts. Measured with immunoSEQ multiplex PCR; TCRdb has only the in-frame clones, and not every one. The sample holds more than 100,000 clones, 28% seen once. These receptors' antigens are unknown. Input material: central memory CD4+ T cells from blood. The receptors originated from a woman aged 18-29 years with type 1 diabetes.

The gene calls are TRBV12-5 and TRBJ2-1; 8 bases align to TRBD2. The CDR3 contains 15 residues. Trimming at V came to 1 base and at J to 4 bases, leaving 3 bases not matched to a gene. Germline CDR1 reads LGHNT; CDR2 reads FRNRAP. CDR3 region: CASGLEVAGYNEQFF. CDR3 coding DNA: TGTGCTAGTGGTTTGGAAGTAGCGGGGTACAATGAGCAGTTCTTC.

This clone was seen a handful of times. J is TRBJ2-1 and V is TRBV5-6; the D gene is possibly TRBD2 (6 bases). Germline values: CDR1 SGHDT, CDR2 YYEEEE. Trimming cost V 4 bases and J 7 bases, with 21 bases left between them. The CDR3 length is 16 residues. The CDR3 reads CASSPLREQNRNEQFF. DNA for the CDR3: TGTGCCAGCAGCCCACTCCGGGAGCAGAATAGGAATGAGCAGTTCTTC.

The chain combines TRBV30 with TRBJ2-5; 8 nucleotides line up with TRBD1. Matching the DNA end better, TRBJ2-7 makes the J call doubtful. The CDR3 covers 14 residues. Germline CDR1 GTSNPN, CDR2 SVGIG (reference sequence). The CDR3 DNA reads TGTGCCTGGAGGTCCGCCGGGACAGGTGGCGAGCAGTACTTC. Protein product: CAWRSAGTGGEQYF.

V usage is TRBV5-1 and J usage is TRBJ2-1, with a weak D call TRBD2 (6 bases). This CDR3 is 16 amino acids long. V was trimmed by 2 bases and J by 2 bases, leaving 14 bases between them. Germline V gene data show CDR1 as SGHRS and CDR2 as YFSETQ. CDR3 protein: CASSLGGRMAYNEQFF. CDR3 nucleotide sequence: TGCGCCAGCAGCTTAGGTGGGAGGATGGCCTACAATGAGCAGTTCTTC.

This clone has more than one count but fewer than ten. V and J are TRBV5-4 and TRBJ2-3, with 9 nucleotides matching TRBD2. V shed 2 bases, J shed 4 bases, and the junction held 2 bases outside the gene matches. This CDR3 has 14 amino acids. The germline gives CDR1 SGHNT, CDR2 YYREEE (reference sequence). The CDR3 DNA is TGTGCCAGCAGCTTCCTAGCGGGATCAGATACGCAGTATTTT. Amino acid sequence: CASSFLAGSDTQYF.

The rearrangement uses TRBV5-1 and TRBJ2-1; TRBD2 might be the D (5 bases). Per germline, CDR1 SGHRS and CDR2 YFSETQ. V was pared by 7 bases and J by 3 bases, with 14 bases between. The length of the CDR3 is 14 residues. The CDR3 bases are TGCGCCAGCGCTAGCTCTACCAGCTACAATGAGCAGTTCTTC. Protein: CASASSTSYNEQFF.

The gene calls are TRBV23-1 and TRBJ2-7; D is perhaps TRBD2 (5 bases). TRBV23-1 is an open reading frame, and its role is uncertain. This CDR3 contains 16 residues. Trimming removed 2 bases from V and 0 bases from J, with 14 bases in between. The CDR3 sequence is CASSQPLDSCSYEQYV. In DNA form, the CDR3 reads TGCGCCAGCAGTCAACCCTTGGACTCCTGCTCCTACGAGCAGTACGTC.

The V gene is TRBV4-2, the J gene TRBJ1-4; 7 nucleotides match TRBD1. This CDR3 comprises 14 residues. CDR1 is LGHNA, CDR2 YNFKEQ, per germline. Trimming at V came to 3 bases and at J to 4 bases, leaving 2 bases not matched to a gene. The DNA for the CDR3 is TGTGCCAGCAGCCAGGGACAGATTAATGAAAAACTGTTTTTT. It encodes CASSQGQINEKLFF.

This clone was seen a handful of times. The sample holds other DNA sequences that translate to the same CDR3. The rearrangement links TRBV5-1 to TRBJ1-4; a possible D gene is TRBD1 (6 bases). The CDR3 has 15 amino acids. Trimming shortened V by 0 bases and J by 7 bases, and 13 bases separated the two germline ends. CDR1 is SGHRS, CDR2 YFSETQ, per germline. This chain's CDR3 is CASSLDRARGEKLFF. The CDR3 bases are TGCGCCAGCAGCTTGGACAGGGCCCGGGGTGAAAAACTGTTTTTT.

The V and J genes are TRBV30 and TRBJ1-4; TRBD1 matches at 7 bases. CDR3 size: 14 residues. Per the germline V gene, CDR1 is GTSNPN and CDR2 is SVGIG (reference sequence). V trimming: 3 bases; J trimming: 5 bases; junction bases outside the gene matches: 6. The CDR3 DNA follows: TGTGCCTGGAGGGGGGACAGTGGAAATGAAAAACTGTTTTTT. This gives the protein CAWRGDSGNEKLFF.

The chain carries TRBV7-2 and TRBJ2-5; D unresolved. V was shortened by 4 bases and J by 5 bases, with 5 bases between the two germline ends. Germline lookup yields CDR1 SGHTA and CDR2 FQGNSA. This CDR3 contains 11 residues. The CDR3 bases are TGTGCCAGCAGCTATATGGAGACCCAGTACTTC. It encodes CASSYMETQYF.

The rearrangement joins TRBV13 to TRBJ2-1; the D gene is possibly TRBD2 (5 bases). Germline CDR1 is PRHDT and CDR2 is FYEKMQ (reference sequence). Trimming removed 7 bases at V and 0 bases at J, with 13 bases between. The CDR3 totals 15 residues. CDR3 in amino acids: CASTRGGSSYNEQFF. In DNA form, the CDR3 reads TGTGCCAGCACTCGAGGAGGTAGCTCCTACAATGAGCAGTTCTTC.

The V call is TRBV15, the J call TRBJ2-1; 8 positions agree with TRBD1. CDR3 size: 15 residues. V lost 3 bases and J lost 5; bases outside the gene matches: 6. Germline V gene data show CDR1 as LNHNV and CDR2 as YYDKDF (reference sequence). CDR3 amino acids: CATSSRDRRDNEQFF. The CDR3 region has the DNA TGTGCCACCAGCAGCCGGGACAGGCGGGACAATGAGCAGTTCTTC.

This clone was recorded a few times. The V and J genes are TRBV7-2 and TRBJ1-1; the D is unclear. Germline CDR1 reads SGHTA; CDR2 reads FQGNSA. The germline V and J ends were trimmed by 6 bases and 0 bases, with 11 bases remaining between them. The length of the CDR3 is 14 residues. CDR3 DNA: TGTGCCAGCAGTTCCCTACAGCTGAACACTGAAGCTTTCTTT. This encodes CASSSLQLNTEAFF.

The chain uses TRBV6-5 and TRBJ2-5; no reliable D call. This CDR3 has 13 amino acids. CDR1 MNHEY and CDR2 SVGAGI come from the germline V gene. Trimming pared 3 bases from V and 5 bases from J, leaving 10 bases between. Here the CDR3 reads CASSYYSGETQYF. The CDR3 coding sequence is TGTGCCAGCAGTTATTACAGTGGGGAGACCCAGTACTTC.

V gene TRBV7-8 combines with J gene TRBJ1-2; 9 positions match TRBD1. The junction had 6 bases not matched to a gene; V was cut back by 3 bases and J by 4 bases. Germline V gene sequence: CDR1 SGHVS, CDR2 FQNEAQ. The CDR3 spans 15 residues. The CDR3 sequence: CASSFGTGIGYGYTF. CDR3 in DNA: TGTGCCAGCAGCTTTGGGACAGGGATCGGCTATGGCTACACCTTC.

The chain uses TRBV7-2 and TRBJ1-1; D call uncertain. Trimming removed 1 base at V and 11 bases at J, with 11 bases between. Germline CDR1 reads SGHTA; CDR2 reads FQGNSA. The CDR3 contains 12 residues. The CDR3 nucleotides are TGTGCCAGCAGCTTAGTCGGGGTAGAGGCTTTCTTT. Its protein is CASSLVGVEAFF. The full variable domain, with the rest looked up from reference TRBV7-2 and TRBJ1-1, is GAGVSQSPSNKVTEKGKDVELRCDPISGHTALYWYRQSLGQGLEFLIYFQGNSAPDKSGLPSDRFSAERTGGSVSTLTIQRTQQEDSAVYLCASSLVGVEAFFGQGTRLTVV.

This clone was counted many times. Written as DNA, the CDR3 is TGCAGCGTTGGTGAGGGGGGGAACATTCAGTACTTC. Translated, it gives CSVGEGGNIQYF. The chain links TRBV29-1 to TRBJ2-4, with D perhaps matching TRBD2 (7 bases). Trimming stripped 4 bases from V and 7 bases from J, with 11 bases between. Germline V CDR1 and CDR2: SQVTM, ANQGSEA. The CDR3 covers 12 residues.

This clone appeared once. The CDR3 DNA follows: TGTGCCTGGAGTGGCGGAGCGGGAAAGGCAACAGATACGCAGTATTTT. Protein sequence: CAWSGGAGKATDTQYF. The rearrangement uses TRBV30 and TRBJ2-3; 7 bases fit TRBD2. Germline CDR1 is GTSNPN and CDR2 is SVGIG (reference sequence). The CDR3 is 16 residues long. Losses at the gene ends were 1 base for V and 3 bases for J; bases not matched to a gene: 10.

The rearrangement links TRBV4-2 to TRBJ2-4, with 9 bases that match TRBD1. The ends lost 4 bases at V and 5 bases at J; junction bases unmatched: 0. Per germline, CDR1 LGHNA and CDR2 YNFKEQ. CDR3 length: 13 residues. The CDR3 here is CASSRTGENIQYF. CDR3 nucleotides: TGTGCCAGCAGCCGGACAGGGGAAAACATTCAGTACTTC.

The CDR3 sequence: CASSTDRVSETQYF. CDR3 nucleotide sequence: TGTGCCAGCAGCACTGACAGGGTGTCGGAGACCCAGTACTTC. This chain connects TRBV11-1 to TRBJ2-5, with 7 bases lining up with TRBD1. With V trimmed by 5 bases and J by 5 bases, 8 bases remained unmatched. Germline loops: CDR1 SGHAT, CDR2 FQDESV (reference sequence). The CDR3 extends over 14 amino acids.

This clone came up once. The chain uses TRBV4-3 and TRBJ2-1, with D perhaps matching TRBD1 (6 bases). Deletions cut 4 bases from V and 6 bases from J, with 13 bases between. CDR3 length: 14 residues. From germline, CDR1 is LGHNA and CDR2 YSLEER. This CDR3 is CASSLLTGTNEQFF. In DNA, the CDR3 is TGCGCCAGCAGCCTCCTAACAGGGACCAATGAGCAGTTCTTC.

This clone has a handful of counts. The J gene is TRBJ1-4, the V gene TRBV30; 8 bases fit TRBD1. The CDR3 contains 16 residues. Per the germline V gene, CDR1 is GTSNPN and CDR2 is SVGIG (reference sequence). The V and J ends lost 2 bases and 3 bases, in that order; junction bases with no gene match: 8. The CDR3 DNA follows: TGTGCCTGGAGTCCCTACAGGGGGGGTGCTAATGAAAAACTGTTTTTT. Translated, it gives CAWSPYRGGANEKLFF.

In its sample, this clone was seen once. V usage is TRBV6-5 and J usage is TRBJ2-3; D gene ambiguous. The CDR3 runs to 14 residues. The V end was cut by 8 bases, the J end by 2 bases, with 14 bases between. Germline V gene lookup returns CDR1 MNHEY and CDR2 SVGAGI. CDR3 residues: CASSRSHPTDTQYF. The CDR3 DNA reads TGTGCCAGCTCGAGGTCGCACCCCACAGATACGCAGTATTTT.